These T cell receptor beta chains were read from a single sample in a study of cytomegalovirus exposure and HLA in healthy donors. Produced via immunoSEQ multiplex PCR; TCRdb's table is partial and in-frame only. The table has roughly 130,000 clones, 83% seen once. Material for sequencing was PBMCs. The origin of the receptors is a girl aged 2 to 9 in good health and CMV-seronegative. The CDR3 runs from the conserved cysteine through the conserved F or W. The D gene is left open where the match is weak. Rows may omit the clone size; those that give it use once, few, many or a size class.

>17|TRBV4-2|TRBD2|TRBJ2-7|-
CASSPIAGEGPVIEQYF
TGTGCCAGCAGCCCTATAGCGGGAGAGGGACCCGTAATCGAGCAGTACTTC
>13|TRBV12-5|-|TRBJ1-3|-
CASGGGSGNTIYF
TGTGCTAGTGGGGGGGGTTCCGGAAACACCATATATTTT
>17|TRBV9|-|TRBJ2-7|few
CASSPARGGLNSYEQYF
TGTGCCAGCAGCCCAGCCCGAGGCGGACTAAACTCCTACGAGCAGTACTTC
>18|TRBV7-2|TRBD2|TRBJ2-2|-
CASRLGDRLAEFTGELFF
TGTGCCAGCAGACTAGGGGATCGACTAGCCGAATTCACCGGGGAGCTGTTTTTT
>14|TRBV10-3|TRBD1|TRBJ2-7|-
CAIATGALFDEQYF
TGTGCCATTGCGACAGGGGCCTTATTTGACGAGCAGTACTTC
>13|TRBV5-6|-|TRBJ2-7|-
CASSLASSYEQYF
TGTGCCAGCAGCTTGGCCTCGTCCTACGAGCAGTACTTC
>15|TRBV7-8|-|TRBJ1-1|-
CASSLWAGFDTEAFF
TGTGCCAGCAGCTTATGGGCAGGTTTCGACACTGAAGCTTTCTTT
>14|TRBV19|-|TRBJ1-3|-
CASSIVGLGNTIYF
TGTGCCAGTAGTATAGTGGGCCTTGGAAACACCATATATTTT
>15|TRBV25-1|-|TRBJ2-7|-
CASSEYQDSSYEQYF
TGTGCCAGCAGTGAATACCAGGACAGCTCCTACGAGCAGTACTTC
>9|TRBV19|-|TRBJ1-1|few
CASRLKAFF
TGTGCCAGTAGGCTAAAAGCTTTCTTT
>15|TRBV11-2|TRBD1|TRBJ2-6|-
CASSSQGAGANVLTF
TGTGCCAGCAGCTCACAGGGGGCTGGGGCCAACGTCCTGACTTTC
>14|TRBV6-1|TRBD2|TRBJ2-7|-
CASSLLAGGDEQYF
TGTGCCAGCAGCCTACTAGCGGGGGGGGACGAGCAGTACTTC
>16|TRBV5-4|TRBD2|TRBJ2-3|-
CASRSSGGALEDTQYF
TGTGCCAGCAGATCTAGCGGGGGGGCTTTAGAAGATACGCAGTATTTT
>17|TRBV5-1|-|TRBJ2-7|-
CASSLGPGFTSTYEQYF
TGCGCCAGCAGCTTGGGACCGGGATTTACATCGACCTACGAGCAGTACTTC
>14|TRBV19|-|TRBJ1-6|-
CASRNREGDSPLHF
TGTGCCAGTAGAAACAGGGAAGGTGACTCACCCCTCCACTTT
>13|TRBV23-1|TRBD1|TRBJ1-2|once
CANRTGGVYGYTF
TGCGCCAATAGGACAGGGGGGGTCTATGGCTACACCTTC
>14|TRBV30|TRBD2|TRBJ2-5|-
CAWTRGLGLETQYF
TGTGCCTGGACCCGGGGACTAGGGTTAGAGACCCAGTACTTC
>14|TRBV30|-|TRBJ2-7|once
CAWSDGLRVYEQYF
TGTGCCTGGAGTGACGGACTAAGGGTTTACGAGCAGTACTTC
>16|TRBV25-1|TRBD1|TRBJ2-7|-
CASSELTGGFSYEQYF
TGTGCCAGCAGTGAACTGACAGGGGGATTCTCCTACGAGCAGTACTTC
>12|TRBV7-2|-|TRBJ2-7|-
CASSLQNYEQYF
TGTGCCAGCAGCCTCCAGAACTACGAGCAGTACTTC
>15|TRBV25-1|-|TRBJ2-5|few
CASSDGSSTPETQYF
TGTGCCAGCAGTGATGGGAGCTCCACGCCGGAGACCCAGTACTTC
>12|TRBV19|TRBD1|TRBJ2-7|-
CASGQGAYEQYF
TGTGCCAGTGGACAGGGAGCCTACGAGCAGTACTTC
>13|TRBV19|TRBD1|TRBJ1-1|-
CASRKIGTGDSFF
TGTGCCAGTAGGAAAATCGGGACAGGGGATTCTTTCTTT
>14|TRBV6-4|TRBD2|TRBJ2-7|-
CASQNRLAGYEQYF
TGTGCCAGCCAAAACCGACTAGCCGGCTACGAGCAGTACTTC
>14|TRBV27|TRBD2|TRBJ2-1|-
CASTGLGSPNEQFF
TGTGCCAGCACCGGACTAGGGAGCCCCAATGAGCAGTTCTTC
>16|TRBV19|-|TRBJ2-2|-
CASSTGLFANTGELFF
TGTGCCAGTAGTACGGGACTGTTCGCGAACACCGGGGAGCTGTTTTTT
>15|TRBV19|-|TRBJ1-3|-
CASSPLRTPGNTIYF
TGTGCCAGTAGTCCACTAAGGACTCCTGGAAACACCATATATTTT
>16|TRBV27|-|TRBJ1-5|-
CASRGALAGSNQPQHF
TGTGCCAGCCGGGGGGCCTTGGCAGGAAGCAATCAGCCCCAGCATTTT
>15|TRBV5-1|-|TRBJ1-1|-
CASSPGAGMNTEAFF
TGCGCCAGCAGCCCTGGGGCAGGAATGAACACTGAAGCTTTCTTT
>15|TRBV6-1|-|TRBJ2-7|-
CASSEERDMFYEQYF
TGTGCCAGCAGTGAAGAACGGGACATGTTCTACGAGCAGTACTTC
>13|TRBV9|TRBD1|TRBJ1-2|-
CASSETGDYGYTF
TGTGCCAGCAGCGAAACAGGGGATTATGGCTACACCTTC
>18|TRBV7-9|TRBD2|TRBJ2-7|-
CASSSSPLAGQTSYEQYF
TGTGCCAGCAGCTCCTCGCCACTAGCGGGGCAAACCTCCTACGAGCAGTACTTC
>16|TRBV4-1|TRBD2|TRBJ2-1|-
CASSRFPGGPGNEQFF
TGCGCCAGCAGCCGTTTTCCGGGAGGGCCCGGCAATGAGCAGTTCTTC
>15|TRBV6-4|TRBD2|TRBJ2-1|-
CASSPLAGGRNEQFF
TGTGCCAGCAGCCCTCTCGCGGGAGGTCGGAATGAGCAGTTCTTC
>17|TRBV7-3|TRBD2|TRBJ2-3|-
CASSSIGGLADTDTQYF
TGTGCCAGCAGCTCCATCGGGGGACTAGCGGACACAGATACGCAGTATTTT
>14|TRBV6-5|TRBD1|TRBJ2-7|-
CASSPRRDRGEQYF
TGTGCCAGCAGTCCCCGAAGGGACAGGGGCGAGCAGTACTTC
>15|TRBV21-1|-|TRBJ1-4|-
CASSAPDREHEKLFF
TGTGCCAGCAGCGCCCCGGACAGGGAACATGAAAAACTGTTTTTT
>14|TRBV7-9|TRBD1|TRBJ1-5|-
CASNAGGAGQPQHF
TGTGCCAGCAACGCAGGGGGCGCTGGTCAGCCCCAGCATTTT
>14|TRBV5-6|TRBD1|TRBJ2-2|-
CASSSDRAPGELFF
TGTGCCAGCAGCTCGGACAGGGCTCCCGGGGAGCTGTTTTTT
>13|TRBV27|-|TRBJ2-3|-
CATRWGLTDTQYF
TGTGCCACCCGTTGGGGACTCACAGATACGCAGTATTTT
>15|TRBV28|-|TRBJ2-7|-
CASSFRTWAAHEQYF
TGTGCCAGCAGTTTTAGGACTTGGGCAGCCCACGAGCAGTACTTC
>16|TRBV6-5|TRBD1|TRBJ1-6|once
CASSYSIGGQVDVLHF
TGTGCCAGCAGTTACTCGATCGGAGGACAGGTTGACGTCCTCCACTTT
>15|TRBV6-1|TRBD1|TRBJ1-5|-
CASRTGGGSNQPQHF
TGTGCCAGCAGGACAGGGGGCGGGAGCAATCAGCCCCAGCATTTT
>16|TRBV5-8|TRBD1|TRBJ1-1|few
CASSIGTENMNTEAFF
TGTGCCAGCAGCATTGGGACAGAGAATATGAACACTGAAGCTTTCTTT
>15|TRBV5-1|TRBD2|TRBJ2-3|-
CASSLTTSGADTQYF
TGCGCCAGCAGCCTTACGACTAGCGGGGCAGATACGCAGTATTTT
>12|TRBV7-9|-|TRBJ1-1|-
CASSPAPGPSFF
TGTGCCAGCAGCCCCGCCCCAGGGCCAAGCTTCTTT
>12|TRBV4-1|-|TRBJ2-7|once
CASSQGATEQYF
TGCGCCAGCAGCCAAGGGGCCACTGAGCAGTACTTC